The 32 T cell receptor beta chains below were found in one sample sequenced in a study of Ad26.COV2.S vaccination and SARS-CoV-2 variants. Some clones are missing from TCRdb's copy, which holds only in-frame ones; the method was immunoSEQ multiplex PCR. This sample yields some 460,000 clones, of which around 89% are seen a single time; 1.5% to 2% belongs to the top ten. Treatment described: roughly 19 received Ad26.COV2.S at low or high dose, single or two shots; several received placebo; per-sample allocation not given. Specimens were obtained on day 63 following the first vaccine or placebo injection. The sequences come from peripheral blood, collected in a trial of Ad26.COV2.S vaccine versus placebo. These receptor sequences come from a person between 18 and 60 years old who received the Ad26.COV2.S COVID-19 vaccine or a placebo.

The chain links TRBV7-9 to TRBJ1-2; 9 nucleotides align to TRBD1. J was trimmed by 5 bases and V by 5 bases; bases with no gene match: 9. CDR3 length equals 15 residues. CDR1 and CDR2 from the germline V gene are SEHNR and FQNEAQ (reference sequence). Here the CDR3 DNA reads TGTGCCAGCAGCCTCTCGGGACAGGGAGGATATGGCTACACCTTC. Amino acids: CASSLSGQGGYGYTF.

V is TRBV12-5 and J is TRBJ1-5; 8 bases align to TRBD1. The CDR3 is made up of 18 amino acids. The germline gives CDR1 LGHNT, CDR2 FRNRAP. V shed 7 bases and J 2 bases; nucleotides not matched to a gene: 16. The CDR3 sequence: CASALFRWDRKGNQPQHF. The CDR3 bases are TGTGCTAGTGCCTTATTTCGGTGGGACAGGAAGGGCAATCAGCCCCAGCATTTT.

This chain connects TRBV3-1 (or the pseudogene TRBV3-2) to TRBJ2-3, with 15 bases lining up with TRBD2. Trimming at V came to 8 bases and at J to 4 bases, leaving 4 bases not matched to a gene. The CDR3 contains 15 residues. Germline lookup yields CDR1 LGHDT and CDR2 YNNKEL (reference sequence). Here the CDR3 reads CASGLAGGLADTQYF. The CDR3 nucleotides are TGTGCCAGCGGACTAGCGGGAGGGTTGGCAGATACGCAGTATTTT.

This chain links TRBV5-5 with TRBJ1-2, with TRBD1 matching 7 bases. The junction had 5 bases not matched to a gene; V was cut back by 4 bases and J by 2 bases. The CDR3 extends over 14 amino acids. CDR1 SGHKS and CDR2 YYEKEE come from the germline V gene (reference sequence). The CDR3 DNA follows: TGTGCCAGCAGCCGCGGGACAGAGAACTATGGCTACACCTTC. Amino acid sequence: CASSRGTENYGYTF.

This clone came up many times. The rearrangement joins TRBV6-7 to TRBJ2-5; D gene uncertain. TRBV6-7 is given ORF status, its function remaining uncertain. V lost 7 bases, J lost 5 bases, and 5 bases lay in between. This CDR3 spans 10 amino acids. The CDR3 protein is CASIRETQYF. The CDR3 DNA reads as TGTGCCAGCATCCGGGAGACCCAGTACTTC.

The chain recombines TRBV30 with TRBJ1-1; the D is unclear. V lost 5 bases to trimming and J lost 7 bases, with 8 bases between them. The CDR3 is 10 amino acids. Germline V CDR1 and CDR2: GTSNPN, SVGIG (reference sequence). The CDR3 DNA follows: TGTGCCTGGGGACGGTTTGAAGCTTTCTTT. Translation gives CAWGRFEAFF.

This chain connects TRBV4-1 to TRBJ1-3, with D unresolved. Trimming pared 1 base from V and 0 bases from J, leaving 7 bases between. Germline values: CDR1 MGHRA, CDR2 YSYEKL. The CDR3 has 15 residues. CDR3 sequence (DNA): TGCGCCAGCAGCCAAGTCTGGGTCTCTGGAAACACCATATATTTT. As protein: CASSQVWVSGNTIYF.

DNA for the CDR3: TGTGCCAGTAGTAAGTCGGGGGGCTACACCTTC. It translates to CASSKSGGYTF. V gene TRBV19 combines with J gene TRBJ1-2, with D hard to call. The CDR3 covers 11 residues. Germline CDR1 reads LNHDA; CDR2 reads SQIVND (reference sequence). Trimming left V 4 bases short and J 8 bases short, with 8 bases between.

The chain is built from TRBV15 and TRBJ2-1, with 12 bases lining up with TRBD2. The CDR3 sequence is 16 residues long. Germline values: CDR1 LNHNV, CDR2 YYDKDF (reference sequence). V was pared by 3 bases and J by 7 bases, with 7 bases of the junction left unmatched. The CDR3 here is CATSRAGTSGRNEQFF. For the CDR3, the DNA is TGTGCCACCAGCAGGGCCGGAACTAGCGGGAGGAATGAGCAGTTCTTC.

In this sample, this clone turned up once. Other DNA sequences of this sample code for an identical CDR3. The chain joins TRBV30 to TRBJ2-7; 8 positions agree with TRBD1. Germline lookup yields CDR1 GTSNPN and CDR2 SVGIG (reference sequence). This CDR3 region has 13 residues. The ends lost 3 bases at V and 0 bases at J; junction bases unmatched: 1. CDR3 nucleotides: TGTGCCTGGAGCGGGACAGGCTCCTACGAGCAGTACTTC. Translated: CAWSGTGSYEQYF. The variable domain in full, with the rest retrieved from reference TRBV30 and TRBJ2-7, is SQTIHQWPATLVQPVGSPLSLECTVEGTSNPNLYWYRQAAGRGLQLLFYSVGIGQISSEVPQNLSASRPQDRQFILSSKKLLLSDSGFYLCAWSGTGSYEQYFGPGTRLTVT.

The chain is built from TRBV2 and TRBJ1-5, with no clear D. The V end lost 4 bases, the J end lost 4 bases, and 5 bases lay between the germline ends. The CDR3 spans 12 residues. Germline lookup yields CDR1 SNHLY and CDR2 FYNNEI. The CDR3, as DNA: TGTGCCAGCAGTGGGACGAATCAGCCCCAGCATTTT. It codes for CASSGTNQPQHF. The full variable domain, its missing parts supplied by reference TRBV2 and TRBJ1-5, is EPEVTQTPSHQVTQMGQEVILRCVPISNHLYFYWYRQILGQKVEFLVSFYNNEISEKSEIFDDQFSVERPDGSNFTLKIRSTKLEDSAMYFCASSGTNQPQHFGDGTRLSIL.

The chain combines TRBV9 with TRBJ1-1; D unclear. Trimming cost V 0 bases and J 8 bases, with 11 bases left between them. The germline V gene has CDR1 SGDLS and CDR2 YYNGEE. This CDR3 has 13 residues. CDR3: CASSVARGPEAFF. The CDR3 nucleotides read TGTGCCAGCAGCGTAGCTCGTGGACCGGAAGCTTTCTTT.

The chain uses TRBV28 and TRBJ2-3; 10 nucleotides match TRBD2. The germline V gene encodes CDR1 MDHEN and CDR2 SYDVKM. The CDR3 runs to 15 residues. V trimming: 6 bases; J trimming: 3 bases; junction bases outside the gene matches: 6. The CDR3 protein is CASSPSGSGTDTQYF. Here the CDR3 DNA reads TGTGCCAGCAGCCCTAGCGGGAGTGGTACAGATACGCAGTATTTT.

The rearrangement uses TRBV27 and TRBJ2-1; no reliable D call. V lost 5 bases and J 5 bases, leaving 13 bases between the germline ends. The CDR3 consists of 14 residues. Germline V CDR1 and CDR2: MNHEY, SMNVEV (reference sequence). CDR3 protein: CASSPSRLDNEQFF. The CDR3 DNA sequence: TGTGCCAGCAGTCCCTCTCGTTTGGACAATGAGCAGTTCTTC.

This sequence joins TRBV14 and TRBJ1-5; D is unresolved. The germline V and J ends were trimmed by 0 bases and 7 bases, with 7 bases remaining between them. This CDR3 is built from 13 residues. Germline V CDR1 and CDR2: SGHDN, FVKESK. CDR3 bases: TGTGCCAGCAGCCAAGATGCACGGCAGCCCCAGCATTTT. It specifies CASSQDARQPQHF.

The rearrangement uses TRBV6-5 and TRBJ1-2; possibly TRBD1 for D (5 bases). Germline-derived CDR1 and CDR2 are MNHEY and SVGAGI. The CDR3 consists of 13 residues. V was shortened by 5 bases and J by 4 bases, with 11 bases between the two germline ends. Here the CDR3 reads CASSRDGLYGYTF. CDR3 bases: TGTGCCAGCAGTCGGGACGGCCTCTATGGCTACACCTTC.

V is TRBV28 and J is TRBJ2-1; 8 bases match TRBD2. The germline CDR1 and CDR2 sequences are MDHEN and SYDVKM. The CDR3 is made up of 13 amino acids. The V and J ends lost 6 bases and 6 bases, in that order; junction bases with no gene match: 4. The CDR3 region is CASSSGGGNEQFF. CDR3 in DNA: TGTGCCAGCAGCTCCGGGGGGGGCAATGAGCAGTTCTTC.

This chain links TRBV2 with TRBJ1-2; unclear D gene. The CDR3 extends over 12 amino acids. In germline, CDR1 is SNHLY, CDR2 FYNNEI. Trimming removed 3 bases from V and 5 bases from J, with 7 bases in between. The CDR3 region is CASSEDFYGYTF. CDR3 DNA sequence: TGTGCCAGCAGTGAGGACTTTTATGGCTACACCTTC.

CDR3 sequence: CAWSRGWDSLNTEAFF. Here the CDR3 DNA reads TGTGCCTGGAGCCGAGGGTGGGACAGCCTGAACACTGAAGCTTTCTTT. The chain recombines TRBV30 with TRBJ1-1, with TRBD1 identical over 7 bases. V lost 3 bases, J lost 0 bases, and 10 bases stayed unmatched. CDR1 is GTSNPN, CDR2 SVGIG, per germline (reference sequence). CDR3 length: 16 residues. Full variable domain (remainder filled in from reference TRBV30 and TRBJ1-1): SQTIHQWPATLVQPVGSPLSLECTVEGTSNPNLYWYRQAAGRGLQLLFYSVGIGQISSEVPQNLSASRPQDRQFILSSKKLLLSDSGFYLCAWSRGWDSLNTEAFFGQGTRLTVV.

The rearrangement joins TRBV9 to TRBJ1-1, with 7 bases matching TRBD1. The CDR3 has 14 amino acids. J was trimmed by 0 bases and V by 5 bases; bases with no gene match: 4. Germline-derived CDR1 and CDR2 are SGDLS and YYNGEE. CDR3 DNA: TGTGCCAGCAGTTTAGGGGGCTTGAACACTGAAGCTTTCTTT. Amino acid sequence: CASSLGGLNTEAFF.

This clone was found a few times. The J gene is TRBJ1-3, the V gene TRBV3-1 (or the pseudogene TRBV3-2); D remains ambiguous. Looked up from germline, CDR1 is LGHDT and CDR2 is YNNKEL (reference sequence). CDR3 length: 14 amino acids. V was clipped by 2 bases and J by 1 base, with 6 bases between them. The CDR3 loop is CASSQRASGNTIYF. Here the CDR3 DNA reads TGTGCCAGCAGCCAACGGGCGTCTGGAAACACCATATATTTT.

The chain carries TRBV20-1 and TRBJ2-7; D perhaps matches TRBD1 (5 bases). The germline V and J ends were trimmed by 3 bases and 6 bases, with 18 bases remaining between them. Per the germline V gene, CDR1 is DFQATT and CDR2 is SNEGSKA (reference sequence). This CDR3 contains 14 residues. The CDR3, as DNA: TGCAGTGCTAGTGGCGCAGGGTTACCGGGCGAGCAGTACTTC. Translation: CSASGAGLPGEQYF.

This clone has only a few counts. The V gene is TRBV5-1, the J gene TRBJ2-7; the D gene could be TRBD1 or TRBD2 (6 bases each). V was trimmed by 2 bases and J by 5 bases, leaving 14 bases between them. The CDR3 runs to 14 residues. Germline-derived CDR1 and CDR2 are SGHRS and YFSETQ. The CDR3 here is CASSFEGGPHEQYF. The DNA for the CDR3 is TGCGCCAGCAGCTTTGAAGGGGGGCCTCACGAGCAGTACTTC.

In its sample, this clone was seen once. In DNA form, the CDR3 reads TGTGCCAGCAGCGTCCGGGACAGGGTAAACTATGGCTACACCTTC. This sequence encodes CASSVRDRVNYGYTF. The genes are TRBV13 and TRBJ1-2; 9 bases agree with TRBD1. CDR1 is PRHDT, CDR2 FYEKMQ, per germline (reference sequence). V gave up 5 bases and J gave up 2 bases; unmatched junction bases: 6. The CDR3 sequence is 15 residues long.

This chain joins TRBV7-6 and TRBJ1-1, with D unresolved. Trimming removed 8 bases from V and 3 bases from J, with 16 bases in between. The CDR3 runs to 14 residues. CDR1 is SGHVS and CDR2 is FNYEAQ in the germline V gene. CDR3 region: CASAPRIGDTEAFF. The CDR3 DNA reads TGTGCCAGCGCCCCTAGGATTGGGGACACTGAAGCTTTCTTT.

V usage is TRBV6-5 and J usage is TRBJ2-5, with D possibly being TRBD2 (5 bases). The germline CDR1 and CDR2 sequences are MNHEY and SVGAGI. The CDR3 runs to 15 residues. Trimming shortened V by 7 bases and J by 4 bases, and 19 bases separated the two germline ends. CDR3: CASTARGNWGETQYF. The CDR3 region has the DNA TGTGCCAGCACCGCTCGGGGAAATTGGGGAGAGACCCAGTACTTC.

The CDR3: CASSLLVSEAFF. The CDR3 DNA reads as TGTGCCAGCAGTTTACTCGTGAGTGAAGCTTTCTTT. The rearrangement uses TRBV28 and TRBJ1-1; D remains unclear. This CDR3 is built from 12 residues. Trimming shortened V by 2 bases and J by 7 bases, and 8 bases separated the two germline ends. Germline CDR1 is MDHEN and CDR2 is SYDVKM. The full variable domain, in which reference TRBV28 and TRBJ1-1 provide the parts outside the CDR3, is DVKVTQSSRYLVKRTGEKVFLECVQDMDHENMFWYRQDPGLGLRLIYFSYDVKMKEKGDIPEGYSVSREKKERFSLILESASTNQTSMYLCASSLLVSEAFFGQGTRLTVV.

The rearrangement links TRBV7-2 to TRBJ1-2; D might be TRBD1 (5 bases). Germline V gene data show CDR1 as SGHTA and CDR2 as FQGNSA. V lost 2 bases and J lost 2, with 9 bases in between. The CDR3 runs 14 residues. In DNA form, the CDR3 reads TGTGCCAGCAGCTTAAGTCGGGACAACTATGGCTACACCTTC. Protein: CASSLSRDNYGYTF.

CDR3 sequence: CASSQDSGGWTDTQYF. CDR3 coding DNA: TGCGCCAGCAGCCAAGATTCGGGGGGCTGGACAGATACGCAGTATTTT. The chain combines TRBV4-1 with TRBJ2-3; D might be TRBD2 (7 bases). From germline, CDR1 is MGHRA and CDR2 YSYEKL. The CDR3 has 16 amino acids. Deletions cut 0 bases from V and 3 bases from J, with 13 bases between.

Details on this clone: The sample has other DNA sequences that encode this CDR3 too. The genes are TRBV18 and TRBJ2-3; 8 bases fit TRBD1. CDR1 and CDR2 (germline): KGHSH, LQKENI. Trimming took 1 base from V and 0 from J; bases not matched to a gene: 3. The CDR3 is 16 residues long. CDR3 loop: CASSPLGQGSTDTQYF. The DNA of the CDR3 is TGTGCCAGCTCACCACTAGGACAGGGTAGCACAGATACGCAGTATTTT.

This clone came up a few times. The chain has TRBV2 and TRBJ1-2, with a tentative D call TRBD1 (6 bases). Per germline, CDR1 SNHLY and CDR2 FYNNEI. The V end was cut by 6 bases, the J end by 3 bases, with 11 bases between. The CDR3 covers 13 residues. CDR3 region: CASSSDRYYGYTF. CDR3 nucleotides: TGTGCCAGCAGCTCAGACAGGTACTATGGCTACACCTTC.

The chain is built from TRBV5-1 and TRBJ2-7; a weak D match, TRBD2 (5 bases). This CDR3 has 12 residues. CDR1 and CDR2 from the germline V gene are SGHRS and YFSETQ. Trimming took 0 bases from V and 11 from J, leaving 12 bases between them. CDR3 residues: CASSLDLEVEYF. The CDR3, as DNA: TGCGCCAGCAGCTTGGATCTGGAGGTCGAGTACTTC.